The next 19 T cell receptor beta chains were all read from a single sample in a study of blood T cell repertoires in COVID-19. Some clones are missing from TCRdb's copy, which holds only in-frame ones; the method was immunoSEQ multiplex PCR. Of about 200,000 clones in the sample, 88% were seen once. Source material: peripheral blood. The receptors stem from a man between 40 and 49 years old with acute or convalescent COVID-19.

The CDR3 nucleotides are TGTGCCAGTAGGCGGGAGGGCACCTACGAGCAGTACTTC. Its translation is CASRREGTYEQYF. The chain employs TRBV19 and TRBJ2-7; TRBD2 matches 9 bases. This CDR3 has 13 residues. With 6 bases clipped from V and 2 bases from J, the junction kept 2 bases outside the gene matches. The germline V gene encodes CDR1 LNHDA and CDR2 SQIVND (reference sequence).

This chain uses TRBV19 with TRBJ1-1; D gene unclear. Germline V gene lookup returns CDR1 LNHDA and CDR2 SQIVND (reference sequence). V lost 2 bases and J lost 1, with 8 bases in between. The CDR3 has 14 amino acids. CDR3 protein: CASSITGSNTEAFF. In nucleotides, the CDR3 is TGTGCCAGTAGTATAACGGGATCGAACACTGAAGCTTTCTTT.

V gene TRBV6-6 combines with J gene TRBJ2-1; TRBD1 aligns across 9 bases. Germline CDR1 MNHNY, CDR2 SVGAGI (reference sequence). J was trimmed by 10 bases and V by 8 bases; bases with no gene match: 3. The CDR3 runs to 11 residues. CDR3 sequence (DNA): TGTGCCAGCCGAACAGGGGGCGAGCAGTTCTTC. It is translated as CASRTGGEQFF.

The gene calls are TRBV5-1 and TRBJ2-7; D remains unclear. CDR1 is SGHRS, CDR2 YFSETQ, per germline. V gave up 0 bases and J gave up 5 bases, with 9 bases separating them. This CDR3 contains 13 residues. The chain's CDR3 is CASSLGNKNEQYF. In DNA form, the CDR3 reads TGCGCCAGCAGCTTGGGAAACAAGAACGAGCAGTACTTC. The full variable domain, with the rest looked up from reference TRBV5-1 and TRBJ2-7, is KAGVTQTPRYLIKTRGQQVTLSCSPISGHRSVSWYQQTPGQGLQFLFEYFSETQRNKGNFPGRFSGRQFSNSRSEMNVSTLELGDSALYLCASSLGNKNEQYFGPGTRLTVT.

The rearrangement links TRBV6-5 to TRBJ2-5; 8 nucleotides agree with TRBD1. This CDR3 has 15 amino acids. Trimming took 6 bases from V and 2 from J; bases not matched to a gene: 8. Per germline, CDR1 MNHEY and CDR2 SVGAGI. This CDR3 reads CASRPGQGAQETQYF. CDR3 sequence (DNA): TGTGCCAGCAGACCCGGACAGGGAGCACAAGAGACCCAGTACTTC.

This chain links TRBV29-1 with TRBJ2-7; TRBD1 is a possible D gene (6 bases). Germline V gene sequence: CDR1 SQVTM, CDR2 ANQGSEA. V lost 0 bases and J 2 bases, leaving 11 bases between the germline ends. CDR3 length: 14 amino acids. CDR3 amino acids: CSVEDGRGAYEQYF. The CDR3 nucleotides read TGCAGCGTTGAAGATGGCAGGGGTGCCTACGAGCAGTACTTC.

The chain uses TRBV2 and TRBJ2-7; 7 positions match TRBD1. CDR3 size: 14 residues. Unmatched junction bases numbered 4, after V lost 3 bases and J lost 2 bases. The germline V gene has CDR1 SNHLY and CDR2 FYNNEI. CDR3 coding DNA: TGTGCCAGCAGTGATGCGCAGGGGGCCTACGAGCAGTACTTC. Amino acids: CASSDAQGAYEQYF.

This chain connects TRBV27 to TRBJ1-1; D remains unclear. The V gene's germline CDR1 is MNHEY and CDR2 SMNVEV (reference sequence). The ends were cut back, 3 bases at V and 2 bases at J, with 7 bases in the middle. This CDR3 is 13 amino acids long. This CDR3 is CASSLGSNTEAFF. The CDR3 nucleotides are TGTGCCAGCAGTTTGGGCAGTAACACTGAAGCTTTCTTT.

The chain joins TRBV5-1 to TRBJ2-7; D is perhaps TRBD1 (5 bases). CDR1 SGHRS and CDR2 YFSETQ come from the germline V gene. The CDR3 extends over 13 amino acids. The ends were cut back, 1 base at V and 4 bases at J, with 9 bases in the middle. CDR3 DNA: TGCGCCAGCAGCTTGCTGGGGCAGTACGAGCAGTACTTC. Translated: CASSLLGQYEQYF.

The chain employs TRBV7-8 and TRBJ1-1; TRBD1 agrees at 7 bases. The CDR3 has 15 amino acids. Trimming cost V 5 bases and J 0 bases; bases outside gene matches: 6. In germline, CDR1 is SGHVS, CDR2 FQNEAQ. The CDR3 reads CASSVPDRLNTEAFF. The DNA for the CDR3 is TGTGCCAGCAGCGTTCCGGACAGGCTGAACACTGAAGCTTTCTTT.

The chain employs TRBV3-1 (or the pseudogene TRBV3-2) and TRBJ2-7, with TRBD2 matching over 7 bases. The CDR3 totals 14 residues. Unmatched junction bases numbered 7, after V lost 4 bases and J lost 4 bases. Germline lookup yields CDR1 LGHDT and CDR2 YNNKEL (reference sequence). The CDR3 DNA follows: TGTGCCAGCAGCCCCGGGCTAGCGGAATACGAGCAGTACTTC. This sequence encodes CASSPGLAEYEQYF.

This chain joins TRBV10-3 and TRBJ2-2, with 12 bases fitting TRBD2. This CDR3 has 14 amino acids. V lost 7 bases, J lost 7 bases, and 4 bases stayed unmatched. The germline V gene encodes CDR1 ENHRY and CDR2 SYGVKD. In DNA form, the CDR3 reads TGTGCCATCACTAGCGGGGGGGCTCGCGGGGAGCTGTTTTTT. Residues: CAITSGGARGELFF.

V gene TRBV6-5 combines with J gene TRBJ1-2; 7 nucleotides line up with TRBD1. V lost 6 bases and J lost 3; bases outside the gene matches: 4. Germline loops: CDR1 MNHEY, CDR2 SVGAGI. CDR3 length: 13 residues. The CDR3, as DNA: TGTGCCAGCAGCCTTACAGGGGACTATGGCTACACCTTC. It yields the protein CASSLTGDYGYTF.

The rearrangement uses TRBV2 and TRBJ1-2, with a tentative D call TRBD1 (6 bases). The CDR3 extends over 15 amino acids. Germline V gene lookup returns CDR1 SNHLY and CDR2 FYNNEI. V gave up 7 bases and J gave up 3 bases, with 18 bases separating them. The CDR3 nucleotides read TGTGCCAGCACCTCACACAGGGTGGTTTACTATGGCTACACCTTC. Protein: CASTSHRVVYYGYTF. The variable domain in full, completed from reference TRBV2 and TRBJ1-2, reads EPEVTQTPSHQVTQMGQEVILRCVPISNHLYFYWYRQILGQKVEFLVSFYNNEISEKSEIFDDQFSVERPDGSNFTLKIRSTKLEDSAMYFCASTSHRVVYYGYTFGSGTRLTVV.

The gene calls are TRBV4-2 and TRBJ2-7; 9 positions agree with TRBD1. The CDR3 runs 19 residues. J was trimmed by 4 bases and V by 1 base; bases with no gene match: 17. The germline V gene encodes CDR1 LGHNA and CDR2 YNFKEQ. CDR3 DNA: TGTGCCAGCAGCCAAGTCAACAGCCCGGGGACAGGGTTTTTATACGAGCAGTACTTC. It is translated as CASSQVNSPGTGFLYEQYF.

The chain employs TRBV7-2 and TRBJ2-1; TRBD2 matches 8 bases. Germline CDR1 and CDR2: SGHTA and FQGNSA. J was trimmed by 10 bases and V by 1 base; bases with no gene match: 12. The CDR3 consists of 16 residues. DNA for the CDR3: TGTGCCAGCAGCTTAGGACGCGGCGGGAGGTGGGTCGAGCAGTTCTTC. Its translation is CASSLGRGGRWVEQFF.

The rearrangement joins TRBV4-2 to TRBJ2-7, with TRBD1 identical over 9 bases. CDR1 is LGHNA, CDR2 YNFKEQ, per germline. The V segment lost 1 base and the J segment 3 bases; nucleotides outside the gene matches: 7. The CDR3 runs to 16 residues. The CDR3 nucleotides read TGTGCCAGCAGCCAAGGGGTCGTGGGACAGGGCTACGAGCAGTACTTC. Translation: CASSQGVVGQGYEQYF.

This rearrangement joins TRBV18 to TRBJ1-2; maybe TRBD1 (5 bases). The CDR3 loop spans 13 amino acids. Looked up from germline, CDR1 is KGHSH and CDR2 is LQKENI. Trimming removed 3 bases at V and 8 bases at J, with 13 bases between. As DNA, the CDR3 is TGTGCCAGCTCACCGGGGGAGGCAGAGGGCTACACCTTC. Translated, it gives CASSPGEAEGYTF.

This clone has a single count. This rearrangement joins TRBV5-1 to TRBJ1-3; 7 bases map to TRBD1. The CDR3 contains 15 residues. V was clipped by 5 bases and J by 4 bases; unmatched bases: 9. Germline values: CDR1 SGHRS, CDR2 YFSETQ. CDR3 coding DNA: TGCGCCAGCAGTTACGCAGGGGGGTTAGGAAACACCATATATTTT. Translated: CASSYAGGLGNTIYF. Together with reference TRBV5-1 and TRBJ1-3, the CDR3 gives the full variable domain: KAGVTQTPRYLIKTRGQQVTLSCSPISGHRSVSWYQQTPGQGLQFLFEYFSETQRNKGNFPGRFSGRQFSNSRSEMNVSTLELGDSALYLCASSYAGGLGNTIYFGEGSWLTVV.